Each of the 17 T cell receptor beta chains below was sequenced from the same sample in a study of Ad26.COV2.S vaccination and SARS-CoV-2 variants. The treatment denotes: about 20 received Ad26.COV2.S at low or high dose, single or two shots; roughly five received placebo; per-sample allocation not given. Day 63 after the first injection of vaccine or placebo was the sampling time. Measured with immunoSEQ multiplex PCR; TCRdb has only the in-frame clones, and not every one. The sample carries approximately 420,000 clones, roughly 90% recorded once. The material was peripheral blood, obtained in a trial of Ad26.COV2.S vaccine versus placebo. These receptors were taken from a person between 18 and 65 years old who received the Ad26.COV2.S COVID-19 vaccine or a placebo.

The CDR3: CASSLMGRGTQYF. Written as DNA, the CDR3 is TGTGCCAGCAGCTTAATGGGGCGAGGGACCCAGTACTTC. V usage is TRBV5-6 and J usage is TRBJ2-5, with a possible D match to TRBD1 (5 bases). The CDR3 contains 13 residues. The V gene's germline CDR1 is SGHDT and CDR2 YYEEEE. Trimming left V 2 bases short and J 7 bases short, with 12 bases between.

The CDR3 sequence: CASSEDYGDSNQPQHF. CDR3 DNA sequence: TGTGCCAGCAGTGAAGATTATGGGGATAGCAATCAGCCCCAGCATTTT. The chain carries TRBV6-1 and TRBJ1-5; D gene unclear. The length of the CDR3 is 16 residues. The germline V gene encodes CDR1 MNHNS and CDR2 SASEGT. Trimming took 1 base from V and 0 from J, leaving 10 bases between them.

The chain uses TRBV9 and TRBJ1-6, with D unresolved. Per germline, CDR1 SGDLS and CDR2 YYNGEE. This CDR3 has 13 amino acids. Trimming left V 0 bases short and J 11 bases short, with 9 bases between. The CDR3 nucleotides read TGTGCCAGCAGCGTAGGCGGGCGGGCACCCCTCCACTTT. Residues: CASSVGGRAPLHF.

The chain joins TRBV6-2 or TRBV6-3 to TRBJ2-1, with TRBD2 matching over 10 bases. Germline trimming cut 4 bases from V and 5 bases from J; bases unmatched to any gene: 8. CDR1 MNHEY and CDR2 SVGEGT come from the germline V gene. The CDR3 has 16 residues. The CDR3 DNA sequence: TGTGCCAGCAGTTCATTAGCGGGGGGTTCCCACAATGAGCAGTTCTTC. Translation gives CASSSLAGGSHNEQFF.

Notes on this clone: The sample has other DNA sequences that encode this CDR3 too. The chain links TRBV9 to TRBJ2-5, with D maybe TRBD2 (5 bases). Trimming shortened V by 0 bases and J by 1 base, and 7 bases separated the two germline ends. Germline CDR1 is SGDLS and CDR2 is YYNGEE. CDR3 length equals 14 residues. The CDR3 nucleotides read TGTGCCAGCAGCGTAGGAGGACTCCAAGAGACCCAGTACTTC. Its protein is CASSVGGLQETQYF. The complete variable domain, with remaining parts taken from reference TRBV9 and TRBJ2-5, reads DSGVTQTPKHLITATGQRVTLRCSPRSGDLSVYWYQQSLDQGLQFLIQYYNGEERAKGNILERFSAQQFPDLHSELNLSSLELGDSALYFCASSVGGLQETQYFGPGTRLLVL.

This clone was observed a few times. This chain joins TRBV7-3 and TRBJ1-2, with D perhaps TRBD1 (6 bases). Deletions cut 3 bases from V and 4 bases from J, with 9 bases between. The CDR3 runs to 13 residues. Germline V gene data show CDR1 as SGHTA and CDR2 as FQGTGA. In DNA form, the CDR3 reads TGTGCCAGCAGCTTCGCCAGGGGCTATGGCTACACCTTC. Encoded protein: CASSFARGYGYTF. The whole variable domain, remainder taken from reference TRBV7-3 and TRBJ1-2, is GAGVSQTPSNKVTEKGKYVELRCDPISGHTALYWYRQSLGQGPEFLIYFQGTGAADDSGLPNDRFFAVRPEGSVSTLKIQRTERGDSAVYLCASSFARGYGYTFGSGTRLTVV.

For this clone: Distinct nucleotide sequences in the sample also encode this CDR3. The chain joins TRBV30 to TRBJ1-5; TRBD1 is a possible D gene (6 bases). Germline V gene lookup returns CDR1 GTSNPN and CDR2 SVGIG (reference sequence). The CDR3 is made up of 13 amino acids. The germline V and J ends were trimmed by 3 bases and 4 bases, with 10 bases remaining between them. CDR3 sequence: CAWSQDSNQPQHF. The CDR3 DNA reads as TGTGCCTGGAGCCAGGACAGTAATCAGCCCCAGCATTTT.

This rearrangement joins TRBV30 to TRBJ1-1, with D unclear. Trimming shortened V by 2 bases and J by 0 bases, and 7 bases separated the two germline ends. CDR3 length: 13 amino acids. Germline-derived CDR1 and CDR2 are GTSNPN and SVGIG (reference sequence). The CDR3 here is CAWSLILNTEAFF. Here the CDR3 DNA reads TGTGCCTGGAGTTTAATCCTGAACACTGAAGCTTTCTTT.

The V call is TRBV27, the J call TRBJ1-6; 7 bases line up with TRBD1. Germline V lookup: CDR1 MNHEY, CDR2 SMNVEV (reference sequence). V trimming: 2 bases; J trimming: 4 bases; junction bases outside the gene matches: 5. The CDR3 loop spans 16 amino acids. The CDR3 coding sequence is TGTGCCAGCAGTTTAGGCTCGGGACAGTATAATTCACCCCTCCACTTT. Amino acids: CASSLGSGQYNSPLHF.

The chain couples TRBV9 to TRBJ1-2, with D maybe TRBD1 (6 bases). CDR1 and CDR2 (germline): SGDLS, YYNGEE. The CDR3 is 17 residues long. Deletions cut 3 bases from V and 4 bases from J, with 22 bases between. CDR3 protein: CASSATLAGALFYGYTF. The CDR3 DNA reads TGTGCCAGCAGCGCAACCCTCGCGGGGGCTCTATTCTATGGCTACACCTTC.

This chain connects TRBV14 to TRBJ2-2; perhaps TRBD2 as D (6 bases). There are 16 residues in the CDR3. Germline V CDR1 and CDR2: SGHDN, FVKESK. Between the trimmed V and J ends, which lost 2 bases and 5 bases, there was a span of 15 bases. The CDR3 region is CASSQTSRTMTGELFF. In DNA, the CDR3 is TGTGCCAGCAGCCAAACTAGCCGGACTATGACCGGGGAGCTGTTTTTT.

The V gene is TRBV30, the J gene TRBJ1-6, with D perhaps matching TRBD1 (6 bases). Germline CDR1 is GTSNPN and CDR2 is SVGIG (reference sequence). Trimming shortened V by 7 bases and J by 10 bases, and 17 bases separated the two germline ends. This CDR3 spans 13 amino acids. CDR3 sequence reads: CAFRGAARSPLHF. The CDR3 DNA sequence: TGTGCCTTTAGGGGGGCGGCTAGGTCACCCCTCCACTTT. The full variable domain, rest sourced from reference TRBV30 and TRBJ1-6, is SQTIHQWPATLVQPVGSPLSLECTVEGTSNPNLYWYRQAAGRGLQLLFYSVGIGQISSEVPQNLSASRPQDRQFILSSKKLLLSDSGFYLCAFRGAARSPLHFGNGTRLTVT.

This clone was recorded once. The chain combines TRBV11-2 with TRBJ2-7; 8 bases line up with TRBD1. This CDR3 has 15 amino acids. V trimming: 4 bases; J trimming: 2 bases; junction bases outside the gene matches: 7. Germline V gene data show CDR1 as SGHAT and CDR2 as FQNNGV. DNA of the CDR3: TGTGCCAGCAGCTCCGGACAGGGATCCCCCTACGAGCAGTACTTC. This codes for CASSSGQGSPYEQYF. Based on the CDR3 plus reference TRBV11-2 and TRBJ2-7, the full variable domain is EAGVAQSPRYKIIEKRQSVAFWCNPISGHATLYWYQQILGQGPKLLIQFQNNGVVDDSQLPKDRFSAERLKGVDSTLKIQPAKLEDSAVYLCASSSGQGSPYEQYFGPGTRLTVT.

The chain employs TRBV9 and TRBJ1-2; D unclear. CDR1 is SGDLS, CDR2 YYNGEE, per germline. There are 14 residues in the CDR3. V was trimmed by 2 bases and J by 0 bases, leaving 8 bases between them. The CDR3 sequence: CASSVAVSNYGYTF. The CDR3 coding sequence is TGTGCCAGCAGCGTTGCGGTCTCTAACTATGGCTACACCTTC.

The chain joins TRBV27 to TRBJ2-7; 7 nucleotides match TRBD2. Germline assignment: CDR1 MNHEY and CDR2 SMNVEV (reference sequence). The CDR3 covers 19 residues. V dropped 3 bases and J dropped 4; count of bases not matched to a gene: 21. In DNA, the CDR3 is TGTGCCAGCAGTTTGAGGTTGGTTAAAAGCCTCCCGCGGGGGTACGAGCAGTACTTC. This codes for CASSLRLVKSLPRGYEQYF.

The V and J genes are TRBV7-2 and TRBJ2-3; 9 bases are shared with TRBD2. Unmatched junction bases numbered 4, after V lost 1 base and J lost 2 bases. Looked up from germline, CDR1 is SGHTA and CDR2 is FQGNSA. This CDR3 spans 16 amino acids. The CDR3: CASSLGTSADTDTQYF. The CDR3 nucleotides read TGTGCCAGCAGCTTAGGGACTAGCGCTGACACAGATACGCAGTATTTT. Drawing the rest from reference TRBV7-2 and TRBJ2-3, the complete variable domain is GAGVSQSPSNKVTEKGKDVELRCDPISGHTALYWYRQSLGQGLEFLIYFQGNSAPDKSGLPSDRFSAERTGGSVSTLTIQRTQQEDSAVYLCASSLGTSADTDTQYFGPGTRLTVL.

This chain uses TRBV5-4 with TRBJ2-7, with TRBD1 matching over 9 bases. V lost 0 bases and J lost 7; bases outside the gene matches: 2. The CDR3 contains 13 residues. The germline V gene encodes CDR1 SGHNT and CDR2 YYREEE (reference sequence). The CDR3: CASSLAGQGEQYF. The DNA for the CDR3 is TGTGCCAGCAGCTTGGCCGGACAGGGGGAGCAGTACTTC.